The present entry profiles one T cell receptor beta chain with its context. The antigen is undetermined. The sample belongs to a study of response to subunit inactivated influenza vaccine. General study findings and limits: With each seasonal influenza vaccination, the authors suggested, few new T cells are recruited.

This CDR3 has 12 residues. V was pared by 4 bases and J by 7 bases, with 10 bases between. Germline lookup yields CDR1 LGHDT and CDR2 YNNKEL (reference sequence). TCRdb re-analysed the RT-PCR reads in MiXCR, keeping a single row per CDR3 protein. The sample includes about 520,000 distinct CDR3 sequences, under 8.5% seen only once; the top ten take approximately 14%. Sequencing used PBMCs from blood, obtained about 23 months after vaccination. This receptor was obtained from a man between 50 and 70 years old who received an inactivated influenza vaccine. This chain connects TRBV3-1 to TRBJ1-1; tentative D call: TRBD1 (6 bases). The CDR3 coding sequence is TGTGCCAGCAGCCCAGGACAGAGTGAAGCTTTCTTT. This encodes CASSPGQSEAFF.